This T cell receptor (beta chain) is drawn from a study of T cell repertoires in cytomegalovirus infection. Whole-study context: CMV epitopes used comprised recently identified HLA-C-restricted ones and well-studied HLA-B-restricted ones. It can be stated that public TCR beta signatures indicated CMV infection as well as a matching HLA type.

From the reads, TCRdb called clonotypes with MiXCR, one entry per CDR3 protein. The sample holds fewer than 850,000 distinct CDR3 sequences; roughly 29% are singletons and the top ten take less than 15%. Findings of the study overall: CMV-specific HLA-C-restricted TCR beta clonotypes dominated the ex vivo response. Carriage of CMV together with the relevant HLA was identifiable through cumulative public TCR beta family frequency.

About this clonotype itself: Its target is unknown.

CDR1 WNHNN and CDR2 SYGVQD come from the germline V gene (reference sequence). The CDR3 extends over 16 amino acids. V dropped 8 bases and J dropped 0; count of bases not matched to a gene: 12. The TCR comes from a human donor in good health (CMV status not recorded). Some clones in this sample may be carry-over from other donors' samples. V and J are TRBV10-1 and TRBJ1-2, with TRBD1 identical over 7 bases. This material consisted of cultured CD8+ T cells from PBMCs, taken from culture after CMV antigen stimulation. CDR3 sequence reads: CASDFFWDRSNYGYTF. DNA of the CDR3: TGCGCCAGCGACTTTTTTTGGGACAGATCTAACTATGGCTACACCTTC.